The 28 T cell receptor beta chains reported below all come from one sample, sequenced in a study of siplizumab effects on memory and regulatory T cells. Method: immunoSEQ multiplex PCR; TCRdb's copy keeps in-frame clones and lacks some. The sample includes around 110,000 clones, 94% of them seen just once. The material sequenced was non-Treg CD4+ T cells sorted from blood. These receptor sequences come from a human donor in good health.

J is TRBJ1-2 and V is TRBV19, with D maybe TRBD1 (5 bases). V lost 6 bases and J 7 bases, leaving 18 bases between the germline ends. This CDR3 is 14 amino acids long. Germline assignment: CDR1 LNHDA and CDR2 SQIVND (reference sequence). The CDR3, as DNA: TGTGCCAGTAGCCAAACGGGAGGGGCACCTGGCTACACCTTC. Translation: CASSQTGGAPGYTF.

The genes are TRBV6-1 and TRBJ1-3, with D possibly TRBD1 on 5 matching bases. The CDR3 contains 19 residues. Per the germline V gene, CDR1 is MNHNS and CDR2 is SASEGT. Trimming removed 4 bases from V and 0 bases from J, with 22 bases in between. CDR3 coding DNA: TGTGCCAGCAGTGGCCCCCCCCGAGGACATATCCTCTCTGGAAACACCATATATTTT. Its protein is CASSGPPRGHILSGNTIYF.

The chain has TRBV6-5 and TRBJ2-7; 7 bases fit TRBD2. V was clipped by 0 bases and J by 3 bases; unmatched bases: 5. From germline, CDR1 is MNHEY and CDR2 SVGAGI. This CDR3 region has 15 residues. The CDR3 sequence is CASSYSRLADYEQYF. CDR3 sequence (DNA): TGTGCCAGCAGTTACTCGCGGCTAGCGGACTACGAGCAGTACTTC.

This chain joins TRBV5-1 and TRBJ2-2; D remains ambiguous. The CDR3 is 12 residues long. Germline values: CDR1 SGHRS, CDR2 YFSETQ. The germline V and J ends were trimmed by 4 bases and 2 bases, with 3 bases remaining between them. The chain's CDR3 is CASSPNTGELFF. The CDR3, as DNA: TGCGCCAGCAGCCCAAACACCGGGGAGCTGTTTTTT. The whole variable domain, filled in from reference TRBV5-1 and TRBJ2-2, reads KAGVTQTPRYLIKTRGQQVTLSCSPISGHRSVSWYQQTPGQGLQFLFEYFSETQRNKGNFPGRFSGRQFSNSRSEMNVSTLELGDSALYLCASSPNTGELFFGEGSRLTVL.

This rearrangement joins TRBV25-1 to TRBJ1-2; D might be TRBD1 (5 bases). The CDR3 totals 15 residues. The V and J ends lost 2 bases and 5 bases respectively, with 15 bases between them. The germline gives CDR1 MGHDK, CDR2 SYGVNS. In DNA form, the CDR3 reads TGTGCCAGCAGTGAAATAGGAGGGGCCAGATATGGCTACACCTTC. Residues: CASSEIGGARYGYTF.

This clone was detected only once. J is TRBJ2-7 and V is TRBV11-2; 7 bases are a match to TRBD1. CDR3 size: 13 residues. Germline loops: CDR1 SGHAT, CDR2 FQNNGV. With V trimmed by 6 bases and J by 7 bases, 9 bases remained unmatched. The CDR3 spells CASSMDRPREQYF. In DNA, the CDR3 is TGTGCCAGCAGTATGGACAGGCCTAGGGAGCAGTACTTC. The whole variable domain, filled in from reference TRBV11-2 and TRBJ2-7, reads EAGVAQSPRYKIIEKRQSVAFWCNPISGHATLYWYQQILGQGPKLLIQFQNNGVVDDSQLPKDRFSAERLKGVDSTLKIQPAKLEDSAVYLCASSMDRPREQYFGPGTRLTVT.

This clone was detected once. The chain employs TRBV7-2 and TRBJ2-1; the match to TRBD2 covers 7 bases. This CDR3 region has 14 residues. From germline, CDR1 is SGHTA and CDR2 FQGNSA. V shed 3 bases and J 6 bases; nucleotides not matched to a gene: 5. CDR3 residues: CASSLLAAGNEQFF. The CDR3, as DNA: TGTGCCAGCAGCTTGCTAGCGGCGGGCAATGAGCAGTTCTTC. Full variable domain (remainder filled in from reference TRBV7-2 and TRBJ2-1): GAGVSQSPSNKVTEKGKDVELRCDPISGHTALYWYRQSLGQGLEFLIYFQGNSAPDKSGLPSDRFSAERTGGSVSTLTIQRTQQEDSAVYLCASSLLAAGNEQFFGPGTRLTVL.

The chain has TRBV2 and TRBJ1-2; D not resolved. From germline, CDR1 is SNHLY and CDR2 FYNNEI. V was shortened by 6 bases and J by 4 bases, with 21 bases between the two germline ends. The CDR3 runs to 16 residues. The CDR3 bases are TGTGCCAGCAGCCTCCGGCAGGTTCTTCGAGGCTATGGCTACACCTTC. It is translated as CASSLRQVLRGYGYTF. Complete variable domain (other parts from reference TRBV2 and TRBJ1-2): EPEVTQTPSHQVTQMGQEVILRCVPISNHLYFYWYRQILGQKVEFLVSFYNNEISEKSEIFDDQFSVERPDGSNFTLKIRSTKLEDSAMYFCASSLRQVLRGYGYTFGSGTRLTVV.

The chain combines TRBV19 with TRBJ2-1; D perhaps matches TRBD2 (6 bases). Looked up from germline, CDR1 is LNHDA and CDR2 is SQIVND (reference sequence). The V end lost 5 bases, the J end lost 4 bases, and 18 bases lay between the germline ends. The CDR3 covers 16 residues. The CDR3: CASSPWASDKYNEQFF. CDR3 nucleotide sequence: TGTGCCAGTAGTCCCTGGGCTAGCGATAAATACAATGAGCAGTTCTTC.

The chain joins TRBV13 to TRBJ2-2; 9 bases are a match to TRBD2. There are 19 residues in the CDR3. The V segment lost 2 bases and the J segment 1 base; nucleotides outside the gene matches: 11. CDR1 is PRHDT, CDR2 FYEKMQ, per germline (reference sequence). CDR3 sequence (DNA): TGTGCCAGCAGCTTATCTCTAACTAGCGGGCTTGGGAACACCGGGGAGCTGTTTTTT. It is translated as CASSLSLTSGLGNTGELFF.

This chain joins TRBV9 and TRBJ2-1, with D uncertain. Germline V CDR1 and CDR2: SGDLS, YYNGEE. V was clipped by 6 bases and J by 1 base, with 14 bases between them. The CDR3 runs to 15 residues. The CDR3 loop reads CASTIGFGSYNEQFF. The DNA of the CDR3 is TGTGCCAGCACGATAGGATTTGGGTCCTACAATGAGCAGTTCTTC.

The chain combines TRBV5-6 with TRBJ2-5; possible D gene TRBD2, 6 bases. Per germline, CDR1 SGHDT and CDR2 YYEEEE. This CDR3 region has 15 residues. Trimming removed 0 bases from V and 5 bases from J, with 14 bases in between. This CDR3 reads CASSLVTAGDETQYF. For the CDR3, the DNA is TGTGCCAGCAGCTTGGTAACAGCGGGTGACGAGACCCAGTACTTC.

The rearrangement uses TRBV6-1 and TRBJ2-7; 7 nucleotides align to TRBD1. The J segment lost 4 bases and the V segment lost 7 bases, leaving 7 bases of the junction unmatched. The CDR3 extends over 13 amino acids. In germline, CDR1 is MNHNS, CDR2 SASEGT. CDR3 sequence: CASNWDRVYEQYF. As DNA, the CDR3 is TGTGCCAGCAACTGGGACAGAGTTTACGAGCAGTACTTC.

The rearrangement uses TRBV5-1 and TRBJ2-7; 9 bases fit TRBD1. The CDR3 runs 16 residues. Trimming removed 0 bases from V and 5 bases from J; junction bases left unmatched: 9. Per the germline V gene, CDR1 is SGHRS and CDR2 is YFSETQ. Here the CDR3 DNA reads TGCGCCAGCAGCTTGGCCCTAGGACAGGGGACCCACGAGCAGTACTTC. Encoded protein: CASSLALGQGTHEQYF.

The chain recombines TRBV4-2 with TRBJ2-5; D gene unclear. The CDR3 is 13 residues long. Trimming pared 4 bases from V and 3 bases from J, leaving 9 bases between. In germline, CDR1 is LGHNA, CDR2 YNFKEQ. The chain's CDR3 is CASSRRIEETQYF. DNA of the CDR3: TGTGCCAGCAGCCGAAGGATAGAAGAGACCCAGTACTTC.

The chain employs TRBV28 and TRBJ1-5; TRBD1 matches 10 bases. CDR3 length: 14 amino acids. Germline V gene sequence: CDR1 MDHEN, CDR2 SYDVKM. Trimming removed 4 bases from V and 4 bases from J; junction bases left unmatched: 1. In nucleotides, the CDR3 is TGTGCCAGCAGTTCGGGACAGGGGAATCAGCCCCAGCATTTT. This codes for CASSSGQGNQPQHF.

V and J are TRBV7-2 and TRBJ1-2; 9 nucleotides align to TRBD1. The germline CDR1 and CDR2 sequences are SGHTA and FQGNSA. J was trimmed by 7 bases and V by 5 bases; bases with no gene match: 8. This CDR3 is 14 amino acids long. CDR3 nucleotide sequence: TGTGCCAGCAGCAAGATGGACAGGGGCGGTGGCTACACCTTC. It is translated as CASSKMDRGGGYTF.

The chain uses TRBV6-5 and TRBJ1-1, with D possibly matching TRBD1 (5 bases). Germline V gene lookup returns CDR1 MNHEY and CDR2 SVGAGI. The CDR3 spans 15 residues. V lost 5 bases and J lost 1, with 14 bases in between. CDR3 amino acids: CASSLRERENTEAFF. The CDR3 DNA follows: TGTGCCAGCAGTCTCAGGGAGAGGGAGAACACTGAAGCTTTCTTT.

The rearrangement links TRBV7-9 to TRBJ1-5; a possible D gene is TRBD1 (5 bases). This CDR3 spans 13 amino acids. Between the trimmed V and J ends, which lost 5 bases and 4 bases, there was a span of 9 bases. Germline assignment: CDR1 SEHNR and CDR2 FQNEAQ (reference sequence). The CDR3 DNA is TGTGCCAGCAGCATCGAGGGGAATCAGCCCCAGCATTTT. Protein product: CASSIEGNQPQHF.

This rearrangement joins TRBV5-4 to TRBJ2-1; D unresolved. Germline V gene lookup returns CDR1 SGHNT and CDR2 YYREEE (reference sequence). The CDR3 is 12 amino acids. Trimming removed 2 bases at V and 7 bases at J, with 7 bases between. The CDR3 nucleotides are TGTGCCAGCAGCTTTAACCCGAATGAGCAGTTCTTC. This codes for CASSFNPNEQFF.

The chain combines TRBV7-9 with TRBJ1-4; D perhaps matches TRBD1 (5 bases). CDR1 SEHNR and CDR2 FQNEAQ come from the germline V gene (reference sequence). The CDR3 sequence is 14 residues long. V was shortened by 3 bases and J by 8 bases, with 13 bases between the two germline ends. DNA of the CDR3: TGTGCCAGCAGCTTCGCAGGGACCGGAGAAAAACTGTTTTTT. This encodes CASSFAGTGEKLFF.

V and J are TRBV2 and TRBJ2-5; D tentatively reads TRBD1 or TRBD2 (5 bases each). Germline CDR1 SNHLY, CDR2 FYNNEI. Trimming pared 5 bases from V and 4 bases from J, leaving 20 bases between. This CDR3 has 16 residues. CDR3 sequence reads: CASSFTGPKVRETQYF. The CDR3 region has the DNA TGTGCCAGCAGTTTTACGGGACCCAAGGTGCGAGAGACCCAGTACTTC.

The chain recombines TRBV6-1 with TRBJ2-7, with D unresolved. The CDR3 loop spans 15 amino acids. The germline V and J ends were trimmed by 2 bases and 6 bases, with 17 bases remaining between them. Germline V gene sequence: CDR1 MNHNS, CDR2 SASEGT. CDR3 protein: CASSEYNLNGGEQYF. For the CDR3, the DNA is TGTGCCAGCAGTGAATATAATCTGAACGGCGGCGAGCAGTACTTC.

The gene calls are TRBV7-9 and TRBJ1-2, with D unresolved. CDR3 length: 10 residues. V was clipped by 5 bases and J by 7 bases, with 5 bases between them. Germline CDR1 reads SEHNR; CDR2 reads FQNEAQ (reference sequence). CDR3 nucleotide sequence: TGTGCCAGCAGCCTCCTTGGCTACACCTTC. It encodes CASSLLGYTF.

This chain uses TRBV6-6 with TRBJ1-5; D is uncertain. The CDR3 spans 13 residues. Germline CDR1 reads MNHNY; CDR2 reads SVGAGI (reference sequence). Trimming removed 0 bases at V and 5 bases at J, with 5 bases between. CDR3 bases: TGTGCCAGCAGTTACTCGACCGATCAGCCCCAGCATTTT. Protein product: CASSYSTDQPQHF.

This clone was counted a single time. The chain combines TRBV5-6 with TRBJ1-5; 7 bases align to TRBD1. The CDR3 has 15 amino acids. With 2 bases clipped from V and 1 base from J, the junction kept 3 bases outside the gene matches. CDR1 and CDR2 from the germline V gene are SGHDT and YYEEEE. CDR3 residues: CASSLGGRSNQPQHF. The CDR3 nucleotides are TGTGCCAGCAGCTTAGGGGGCAGGAGCAATCAGCCCCAGCATTTT.

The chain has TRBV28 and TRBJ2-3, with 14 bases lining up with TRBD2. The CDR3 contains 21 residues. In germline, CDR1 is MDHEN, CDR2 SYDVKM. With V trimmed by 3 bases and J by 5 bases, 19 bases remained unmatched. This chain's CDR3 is CASSFTPLQGLAGEAVDTQYF. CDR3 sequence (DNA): TGTGCCAGCAGTTTTACCCCCCTCCAGGGACTAGCGGGAGAAGCGGTAGATACGCAGTATTTT.

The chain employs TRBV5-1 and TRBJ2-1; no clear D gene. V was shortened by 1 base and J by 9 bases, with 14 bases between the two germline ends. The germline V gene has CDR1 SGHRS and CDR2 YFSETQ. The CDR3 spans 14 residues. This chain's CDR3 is CASSLNGGVREQFF. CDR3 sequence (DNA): TGCGCCAGCAGCTTGAATGGTGGGGTTCGTGAGCAGTTCTTC.